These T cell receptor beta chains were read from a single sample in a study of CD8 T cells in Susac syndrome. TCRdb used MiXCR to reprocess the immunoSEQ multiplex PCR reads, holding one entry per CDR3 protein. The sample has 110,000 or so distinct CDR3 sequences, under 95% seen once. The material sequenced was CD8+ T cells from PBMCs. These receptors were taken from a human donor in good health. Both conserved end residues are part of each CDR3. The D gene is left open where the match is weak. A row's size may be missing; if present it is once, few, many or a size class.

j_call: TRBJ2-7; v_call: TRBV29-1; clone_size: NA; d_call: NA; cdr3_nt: TGCAGCGTTGAAGGCAGCGGATCCTACGAGCAGTACTTC; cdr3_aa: CSVEGSGSYEQYF
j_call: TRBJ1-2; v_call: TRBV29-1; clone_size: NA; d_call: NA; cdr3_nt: TGCAGCGTTGAACGTGATCAAGAGGGCTACACCTTC; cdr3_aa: CSVERDQEGYTF
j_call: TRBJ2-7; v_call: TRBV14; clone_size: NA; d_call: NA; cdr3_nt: TGTGCCAGCAGCCAAGTTGGGCTAGCTTACGAGCAGTACTTC; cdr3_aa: CASSQVGLAYEQYF
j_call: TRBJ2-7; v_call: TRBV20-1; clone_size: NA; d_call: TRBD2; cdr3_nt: TGCAGTGCTCCGTCGGGGGAGGGCTTTTACGAGCAGTACTTC; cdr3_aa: CSAPSGEGFYEQYF
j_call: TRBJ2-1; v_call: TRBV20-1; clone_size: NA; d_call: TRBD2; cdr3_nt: TGCAGTGCTAGACTAGCGGGAGTGAATGAGCAGTTCTTC; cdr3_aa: CSARLAGVNEQFF
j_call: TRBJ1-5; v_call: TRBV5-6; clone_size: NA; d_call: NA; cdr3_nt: TGTGCCAGCAGCTTGGGCGAGCTGCGGCTTAGCAATCAGCCCCAGCATTTT; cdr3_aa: CASSLGELRLSNQPQHF
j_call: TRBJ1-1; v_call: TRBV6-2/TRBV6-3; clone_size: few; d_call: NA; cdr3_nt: TGTGCCAGCAGTTATTCAGGGACCGAGAACACTGAAGCTTTCTTT; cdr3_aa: CASSYSGTENTEAFF
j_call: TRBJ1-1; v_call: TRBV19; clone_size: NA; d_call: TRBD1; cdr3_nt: TGTGCCAGTAGTATGCTGACAGGGAAAGCTTTCTTT; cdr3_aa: CASSMLTGKAFF
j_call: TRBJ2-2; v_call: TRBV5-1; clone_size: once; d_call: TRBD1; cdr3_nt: TGCGCCAGCAGCTGGGACAGCCTGAACACCGGGGAGCTGTTTTTT; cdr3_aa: CASSWDSLNTGELFF
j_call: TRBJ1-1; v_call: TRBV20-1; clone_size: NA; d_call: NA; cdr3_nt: TGCAGTGCTAGCCAGGGGCGCGGAGGAGAAGCTTTCTTT; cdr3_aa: CSASQGRGGEAFF
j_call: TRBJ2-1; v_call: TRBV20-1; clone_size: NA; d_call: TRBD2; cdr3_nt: TGCAGTGCTAGAGTTAGCGGGAGCTCCTACAATGAGCAGTTCTTC; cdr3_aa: CSARVSGSSYNEQFF
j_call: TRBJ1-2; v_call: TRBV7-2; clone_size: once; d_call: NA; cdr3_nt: TGTGCCAGCAGCCGAATAGGGGTTCTGGATGGCTACACCTTC; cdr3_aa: CASSRIGVLDGYTF
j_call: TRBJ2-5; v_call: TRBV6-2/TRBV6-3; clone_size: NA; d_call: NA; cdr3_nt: TGTGCCAGCCTGCGGGACGCTCAAGAGACCCAGTACTTC; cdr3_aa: CASLRDAQETQYF
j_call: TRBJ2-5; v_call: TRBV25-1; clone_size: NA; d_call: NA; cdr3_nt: TGTGCCAGCAGTAACCCAGGGGGGCAGGAGACCCAGTACTTC; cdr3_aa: CASSNPGGQETQYF
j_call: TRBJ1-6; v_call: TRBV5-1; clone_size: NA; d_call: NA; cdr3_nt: TGCGCCAGCAGCTTGGCCCCGACCGAGAGGTTGGATTCACCCCTCCACTTT; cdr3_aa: CASSLAPTERLDSPLHF
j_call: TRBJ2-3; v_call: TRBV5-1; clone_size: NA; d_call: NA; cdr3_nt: TGCGCCAGCAGCTTGGACAGGTTAGATACGCAGTATTTT; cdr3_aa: CASSLDRLDTQYF
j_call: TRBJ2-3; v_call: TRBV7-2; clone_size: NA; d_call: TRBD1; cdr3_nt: TGTGCCAGCAGCTTGACAGGGGATGGAAATACGCAGTATTTT; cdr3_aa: CASSLTGDGNTQYF
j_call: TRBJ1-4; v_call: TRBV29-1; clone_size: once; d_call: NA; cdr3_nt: TGCAGCGTTTGGGGGGATGAAAAACTGTTTTTT; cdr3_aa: CSVWGDEKLFF
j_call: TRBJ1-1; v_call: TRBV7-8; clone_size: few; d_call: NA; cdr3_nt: TGTGCCAGCGTCTTGGGAGGTGAAGCTTTCTTT; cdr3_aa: CASVLGGEAFF
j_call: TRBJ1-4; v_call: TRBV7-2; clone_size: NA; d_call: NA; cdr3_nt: TGTGCCAGCAGCCCACCTGAGAGGTCGGCTCGAAAACTGTTTTTT; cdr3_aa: CASSPPERSARKLFF
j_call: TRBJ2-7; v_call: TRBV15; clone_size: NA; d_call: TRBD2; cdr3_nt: TGTGCCACCACCCGGGGAGGCCGGGGGGACGAGCAGTACTTC; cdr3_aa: CATTRGGRGDEQYF
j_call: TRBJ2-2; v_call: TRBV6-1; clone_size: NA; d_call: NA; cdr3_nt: TGTGCCAGCAAGAGGATGAACACCGGGGAGCTGTTTTTT; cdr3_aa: CASKRMNTGELFF
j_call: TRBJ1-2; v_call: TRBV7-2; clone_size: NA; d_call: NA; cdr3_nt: TGTGCCAGCAGCTTAGAGGCAGGGCCTTCCTATGGCTACACCTTC; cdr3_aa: CASSLEAGPSYGYTF
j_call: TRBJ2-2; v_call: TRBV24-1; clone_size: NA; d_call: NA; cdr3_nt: TGTGCCACCAGTGACCGGGACCTTCCTGCCGGGGAGCTGTTTTTT; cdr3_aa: CATSDRDLPAGELFF
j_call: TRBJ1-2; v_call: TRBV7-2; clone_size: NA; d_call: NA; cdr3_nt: TGTGCCAGCAGCCGCAGGGTTGACTATGGCTACACCTTC; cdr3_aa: CASSRRVDYGYTF
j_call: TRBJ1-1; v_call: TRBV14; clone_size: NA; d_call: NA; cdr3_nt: TGTGCCAGCAGCCAAGCTCTGAGAGGGGACACTGAAGCTTTCTTT; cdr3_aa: CASSQALRGDTEAFF
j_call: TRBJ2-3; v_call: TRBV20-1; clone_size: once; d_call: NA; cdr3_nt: TGCAGTGCTAGAGATCGGAGGATAAGCACAGATACGCAGTATTTT; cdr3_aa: CSARDRRISTDTQYF
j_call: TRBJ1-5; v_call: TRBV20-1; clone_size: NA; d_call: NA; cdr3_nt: TGCAGTGCTAGAGGGTCGACAGAGGTAAATCAGCCCCAGCATTTT; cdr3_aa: CSARGSTEVNQPQHF
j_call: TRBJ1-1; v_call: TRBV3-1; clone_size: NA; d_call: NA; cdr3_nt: TGTGCCAGCAGCCAAAAGGGAGGGACTGAAGCTTTCTTT; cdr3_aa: CASSQKGGTEAFF
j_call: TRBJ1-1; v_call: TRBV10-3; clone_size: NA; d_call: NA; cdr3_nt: TGTGCCATCAGGGTGGACAGGAACACTGAAGCTTTCTTT; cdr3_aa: CAIRVDRNTEAFF
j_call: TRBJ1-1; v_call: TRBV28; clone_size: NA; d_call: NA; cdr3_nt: TGTGCCAGCAGGGCACCGGGACCGGACGTCGCTTTCTTT; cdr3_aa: CASRAPGPDVAFF
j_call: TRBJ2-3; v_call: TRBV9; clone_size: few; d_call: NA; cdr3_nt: TGTGCCAGCAGCGTAGATACGACAGATACGCAGTATTTT; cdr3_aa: CASSVDTTDTQYF
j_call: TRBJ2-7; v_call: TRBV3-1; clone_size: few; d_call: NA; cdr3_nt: TGTGCCAGCAGCCAAGACACCGGACAAAGGCGAAACGAGCAGTACTTC; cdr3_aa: CASSQDTGQRRNEQYF
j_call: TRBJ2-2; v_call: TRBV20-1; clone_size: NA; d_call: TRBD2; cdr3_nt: TGCAGTGCTCGAGGCCAGCGGGATCGATACAACACCGGGGAGCTGTTTTTT; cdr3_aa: CSARGQRDRYNTGELFF
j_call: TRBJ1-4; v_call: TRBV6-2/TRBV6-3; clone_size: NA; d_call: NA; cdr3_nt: TGTGCCAGCAGTGACCCACGCCGGACAGTCGATAATGAAAAACTGTTTTTT; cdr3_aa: CASSDPRRTVDNEKLFF
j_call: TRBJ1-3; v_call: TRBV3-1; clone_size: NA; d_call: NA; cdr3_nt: TGTGCCAGCAGCCAAGAGGTGTTATCTGGAAACACCATATATTTT; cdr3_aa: CASSQEVLSGNTIYF
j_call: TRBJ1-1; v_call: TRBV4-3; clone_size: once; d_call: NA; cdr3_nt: TGCGCCAGCAGCCAAGACATTGCGGGGGCCCTGAACACTGAAGCTTTCTTT; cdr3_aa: CASSQDIAGALNTEAFF
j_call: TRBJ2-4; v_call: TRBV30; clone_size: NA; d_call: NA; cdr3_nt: TGTGCCTGGAGTGTATGGGCGGGCACTCAGTACTTC; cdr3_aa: CAWSVWAGTQYF
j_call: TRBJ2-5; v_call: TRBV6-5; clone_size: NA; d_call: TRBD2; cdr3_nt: TGTGCCAGCAGTTCGCTGGGACTAGCGGGAGTACAGGGAGAGACCCAGTACTTC; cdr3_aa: CASSSLGLAGVQGETQYF
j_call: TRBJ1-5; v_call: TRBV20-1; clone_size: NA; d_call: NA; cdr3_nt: TGCAGTGCTAGAGATTACAGGACAGTCGGCAATCAGCCCCAGCATTTT; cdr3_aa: CSARDYRTVGNQPQHF
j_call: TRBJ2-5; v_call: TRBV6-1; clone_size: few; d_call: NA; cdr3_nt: TGTGCCAGCAGGGAAGAGACCCAGTACTTC; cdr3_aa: CASREETQYF
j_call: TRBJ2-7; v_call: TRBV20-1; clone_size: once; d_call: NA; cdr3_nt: TGCAGTGCTGGAGACACCGACTACGAGCAGTACTTC; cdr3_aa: CSAGDTDYEQYF
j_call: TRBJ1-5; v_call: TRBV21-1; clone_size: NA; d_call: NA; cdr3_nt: TGTGCCAGCAGCGAAGGGAGTTCCAATCAGCCCCAGCATTTT; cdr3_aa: CASSEGSSNQPQHF
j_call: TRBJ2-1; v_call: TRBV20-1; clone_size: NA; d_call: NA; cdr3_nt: TGCAGTGCTAGACCCCTGAGCGGGCCCTCCTACAATGAGCAGTTCTTC; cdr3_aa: CSARPLSGPSYNEQFF